What follows are 22 T cell receptor beta chains derived from one specimen sequenced in a study of radiotherapy plus CTLA-4 blockade in lung cancer. Only in-frame clones appear in the TCRdb table, and some are missing; sequencing was by immunoSEQ multiplex PCR. The repertoire holds about 51,000 clones, 70% to 80% seen once, with about 8.5% in the top ten. The specimen comprised peripheral blood, sampled from a patient treated with radiotherapy plus ipilimumab. The receptors come from a human donor with non-small cell lung cancer who had a complete response to radiotherapy plus ipilimumab.

The chain joins TRBV5-4 to TRBJ2-4, with a possible D match to TRBD1 (6 bases). There are 15 residues in the CDR3. The V gene lost 4 bases and the J gene lost 1 base, with 12 bases spanning the gap. CDR1 is SGHNT, CDR2 YYREEE, per germline (reference sequence). The DNA of the CDR3 is TGTGCCAGCAGCGCCGGGACACAGGCCAAAAACATTCAGTACTTC. It yields the protein CASSAGTQAKNIQYF.

As DNA, the CDR3 is TGTGCCAGCAGCTTGGAACTGGGAGCATCTGGAAACACCATATATTTT. This codes for CASSLELGASGNTIYF. This chain links TRBV5-4 with TRBJ1-3; no clear D gene. The CDR3 has 16 amino acids. Germline V gene sequence: CDR1 SGHNT, CDR2 YYREEE (reference sequence). V was shortened by 0 bases and J by 1 base, with 11 bases between the two germline ends.

The chain employs TRBV7-8 and TRBJ1-5; D ambiguous. This CDR3 region has 18 residues. Germline assignment: CDR1 SGHVS and CDR2 FQNEAQ. The ends were cut back, 4 bases at V and 5 bases at J, with 24 bases in the middle. The CDR3 sequence is CASSSLYRSRGPDQPQHF. The DNA for the CDR3 is TGTGCCAGCAGCTCCCTATACCGTTCCCGGGGTCCCGATCAGCCCCAGCATTTT.

The chain recombines TRBV6-5 with TRBJ2-6; tentatively, D is TRBD1 (5 bases). The CDR3 runs 15 residues. V gave up 5 bases and J gave up 1 base, with 9 bases separating them. CDR1 MNHEY and CDR2 SVGAGI come from the germline V gene. Here the CDR3 DNA reads TGTGCCAGCAGTCCCAGGGTATCTGGGGCCAACGTCCTGACTTTC. Protein product: CASSPRVSGANVLTF.

The rearrangement links TRBV4-3 to TRBJ2-7, with D unclear. Germline V gives CDR1 LGHNA, CDR2 YSLEER. The CDR3 sequence is 15 residues long. The V end was cut by 0 bases, the J end by 1 base, with 10 bases between. CDR3 region: CASSQDHGPSYEQYF. CDR3 in DNA: TGCGCCAGCAGCCAAGACCATGGCCCTTCCTACGAGCAGTACTTC.

The chain links TRBV10-3 to TRBJ1-1; TRBD1 aligns across 11 bases. The trim removed 5 bases at V and 0 bases at J, leaving 2 bases unmatched. The CDR3 totals 15 residues. The germline V gene has CDR1 ENHRY and CDR2 SYGVKD. The CDR3, as DNA: TGTGCCATCAGTAGGACAGGGGGCATGAACACTGAAGCTTTCTTT. Its protein product is CAISRTGGMNTEAFF.

V is TRBV5-5 and J is TRBJ2-6, with no clear D. CDR1 and CDR2 from the germline V gene are SGHKS and YYEKEE (reference sequence). The germline V and J ends were trimmed by 4 bases and 0 bases, with 11 bases remaining between them. The CDR3 length is 16 residues. This CDR3 reads CASSLTTTSGANVLTF. CDR3 DNA: TGTGCCAGCAGCCTAACCACCACCTCTGGGGCCAACGTCCTGACTTTC.

This clone has more than one count but fewer than ten. The chain has TRBV19 and TRBJ1-5; perhaps TRBD1 as D (5 bases). The CDR3 has 16 amino acids. Trimming removed 1 base at V and 4 bases at J, with 14 bases between. The germline CDR1 and CDR2 sequences are LNHDA and SQIVND (reference sequence). Here the CDR3 DNA reads TGTGCCAGTAGTATAGTTGGGGGGTCGGGTAATCAGCCCCAGCATTTT. Translated: CASSIVGGSGNQPQHF.

The chain links TRBV10-1 to TRBJ2-7; D unresolved. Germline CDR1 is WNHNN and CDR2 is SYGVQD (reference sequence). With 6 bases removed from V and 7 bases from J, the gap between germline ends came to 22 bases. The CDR3 has 15 residues. CDR3 residues: CASSPDIRYLGEQYV. In nucleotides, the CDR3 is TGCGCCAGCAGCCCTGATATTCGGTATCTGGGAGAGCAGTACGTC.

The chain recombines TRBV6-5 with TRBJ1-1; TRBD1 agrees at 11 bases. The V gene end was trimmed by 6 bases and the J gene end by 0 bases; junction bases not matched to a gene: 3. CDR3 length equals 15 residues. Looked up from germline, CDR1 is MNHEY and CDR2 is SVGAGI. Here the CDR3 reads CASRRTGGLNTEAFF. CDR3 coding DNA: TGTGCCAGCAGACGGACAGGGGGCTTGAACACTGAAGCTTTCTTT.

The chain joins TRBV5-4 to TRBJ2-1, with 11 bases aligning to TRBD2. The CDR3 runs to 16 residues. Germline V gene lookup returns CDR1 SGHNT and CDR2 YYREEE (reference sequence). V lost 1 base and J lost 7; bases outside the gene matches: 7. The CDR3 DNA is TGTGCCAGCAGCTTGTCAACTAGCGGGGGCCTTAATGAGCAGTTCTTC. This sequence encodes CASSLSTSGGLNEQFF.

The rearrangement uses TRBV5-8 and TRBJ1-5; the D is unclear. Germline V gives CDR1 SGHTS, CDR2 YDEGEE. V was trimmed by 4 bases and J by 4 bases, leaving 9 bases between them. The CDR3 has 13 residues. CDR3 amino acids: CASSPDGNQPQHF. The CDR3 DNA is TGTGCCAGCAGCCCCGACGGGAATCAGCCCCAGCATTTT.

The chain carries TRBV6-5 and TRBJ1-2; D uncertain. Germline values: CDR1 MNHEY, CDR2 SVGAGI. V dropped 2 bases and J dropped 8 bases, with 12 bases sitting between them. This CDR3 is built from 13 residues. CDR3 nucleotides: TGTGCCAGCAGTTACGGCGGGGTAGCGGGCTACACCTTC. It yields the protein CASSYGGVAGYTF.

This clone has a handful of counts. The J gene is TRBJ1-5, the V gene TRBV5-6, with D perhaps TRBD1 (5 bases). Germline V CDR1 and CDR2: SGHDT, YYEEEE. The CDR3 spans 13 residues. V lost 1 base and J 5 bases, leaving 7 bases between the germline ends. The CDR3 region has the DNA TGTGCCAGCAGCTTGAGGGGCTATCAGCCCCAGCATTTT. Its translation is CASSLRGYQPQHF.

The chain employs TRBV11-2 and TRBJ1-2; 8 bases line up with TRBD1. This CDR3 spans 16 amino acids. The germline V gene has CDR1 SGHAT and CDR2 FQNNGV. V lost 5 bases and J lost 4; bases outside the gene matches: 12. For the CDR3, the DNA is TGTGCCAGCAGCCTCCGACAGGGGAGGGTGTCCTATGGCTACACCTTC. This encodes CASSLRQGRVSYGYTF.

V usage is TRBV9 and J usage is TRBJ2-7; D might be TRBD2 (6 bases). Germline V gene lookup returns CDR1 SGDLS and CDR2 YYNGEE. Trimming stripped 3 bases from V and 2 bases from J, with 12 bases between. The CDR3 has 14 amino acids. The DNA for the CDR3 is TGTGCCAGCAGCGGGGGGGACGGGCCCTACGAGCAGTACTTC. It codes for CASSGGDGPYEQYF.

This clone was seen a few times. The chain joins TRBV7-9 to TRBJ2-7; the match to TRBD2 covers 7 bases. The CDR3 sequence is 15 residues long. V was pared by 5 bases and J by 2 bases, with 9 bases of the junction left unmatched. Per germline, CDR1 SEHNR and CDR2 FQNEAQ (reference sequence). CDR3 residues: CASSRERGRAYEQYF. The CDR3 region has the DNA TGTGCCAGCAGCCGTGAGCGGGGTCGAGCCTACGAGCAGTACTTC.

V usage is TRBV5-1 and J usage is TRBJ2-3, with 10 bases identical to TRBD1. Per germline, CDR1 SGHRS and CDR2 YFSETQ. The V and J ends lost 6 bases and 4 bases, in that order; junction bases with no gene match: 8. The CDR3 covers 15 residues. Written as DNA, the CDR3 is TGCGCCAGCATACCGGGACAGGGGTTTTCAGATACGCAGTATTTT. Residues: CASIPGQGFSDTQYF. Full variable domain (remainder filled in from reference TRBV5-1 and TRBJ2-3): KAGVTQTPRYLIKTRGQQVTLSCSPISGHRSVSWYQQTPGQGLQFLFEYFSETQRNKGNFPGRFSGRQFSNSRSEMNVSTLELGDSALYLCASIPGQGFSDTQYFGPGTRLTVL.

The V call is TRBV10-1, the J call TRBJ1-2; 8 positions agree with TRBD1. The V gene's germline CDR1 is WNHNN and CDR2 SYGVQD (reference sequence). The CDR3 spans 13 residues. V lost 5 bases and J lost 4; bases outside the gene matches: 3. CDR3: CASSPDRVYGYTF. The CDR3, as DNA: TGCGCCAGCAGTCCGGACAGGGTCTATGGCTACACCTTC.

The genes are TRBV19 and TRBJ2-1; 9 nucleotides match TRBD2. The V gene end was trimmed by 2 bases and the J gene end by 6 bases; junction bases not matched to a gene: 5. The CDR3 consists of 15 residues. From germline, CDR1 is LNHDA and CDR2 SQIVND (reference sequence). CDR3 DNA: TGTGCCAGTAGTATAAGGCTAGCGGGATTCAATGAGCAGTTCTTC. Protein: CASSIRLAGFNEQFF.

The genes are TRBV27 and TRBJ2-3, with 7 bases that match TRBD2. V gave up 5 bases and J gave up 8 bases; unmatched junction bases: 7. CDR3 length: 13 amino acids. CDR1 and CDR2 from the germline V gene are MNHEY and SMNVEV (reference sequence). This CDR3 is CASSLAGAGTQYF. CDR3 nucleotides: TGTGCCAGCAGTCTCGCGGGAGCCGGTACGCAGTATTTT.

V usage is TRBV18 and J usage is TRBJ1-1, with D unresolved. CDR1 and CDR2 from the germline V gene are KGHSH and LQKENI. The CDR3 is 17 residues long. Trimming shortened V by 3 bases and J by 1 base, and 18 bases separated the two germline ends. CDR3 amino acids: CASSPYPPGTWNTEAFF. The CDR3 nucleotides are TGTGCCAGCTCACCGTACCCTCCAGGTACGTGGAACACTGAAGCTTTCTTT.